This passage covers 25 T cell receptor beta chains from one sample sequenced in a study of PD-1 blockade in classical Hodgkin lymphoma (dated by TCRdb to 2018 to 2020). This specimen's time point label, per the study, means: newly diagnosed, previously untreated cHL patient sample. Using a Miltenyi CD4+ T cell isolation kit, CD4+ T cells were purified from thawed PBMCs through magnetic negative selection. To prepare the library, the immunoSEQ multiplex PCR assay was applied. In TCRdb, the immuneACCESS table is reduced to in-frame sequences with V and J assigned. These tables do not hold every clone; where another copy was compared, an unresolved V gene accounts for under half, and the others remain unexplained. This sample is represented by tens of thousands of clones; roughly nine tenths of them were singletons. The ten largest clones represent 0.2% to 0.3% of the sample. Material for sequencing was CD4+ T cells from blood. The receptors shown here come from a human donor with classical Hodgkin lymphoma.

V and J are TRBV10-2 and TRBJ2-1, with 7 bases aligning to TRBD2. V trimming: 4 bases; J trimming: 6 bases; junction bases outside the gene matches: 6. Looked up from germline, CDR1 is WSHSY and CDR2 is SAAADI. This CDR3 comprises 14 residues. CDR3 in amino acids: CASSGRTSLNEQFF. DNA of the CDR3: TGCGCCAGCAGTGGTAGGACTAGTCTCAATGAGCAGTTCTTC.

The gene calls are TRBV18 and TRBJ1-4, with D unresolved. This CDR3 contains 14 residues. V dropped 4 bases and J dropped 3 bases, with 9 bases sitting between them. From germline, CDR1 is KGHSH and CDR2 LQKENI. Here the CDR3 DNA reads TGTGCCAGCTCACTGGCGACGGCTAATGAAAAACTGTTTTTT. Translated, it gives CASSLATANEKLFF.

This chain uses TRBV7-3 with TRBJ2-7; D is perhaps TRBD2 (5 bases). The V gene's germline CDR1 is SGHTA and CDR2 FQGTGA. The CDR3 runs 14 residues. V was clipped by 5 bases and J by 4 bases, with 15 bases between them. The CDR3 sequence is CASSLGGPQYEQYF. The CDR3 coding sequence is TGTGCCAGCAGCCTAGGCGGGCCACAATACGAGCAGTACTTC. The full variable domain, rest sourced from reference TRBV7-3 and TRBJ2-7, is GAGVSQTPSNKVTEKGKYVELRCDPISGHTALYWYRQSLGQGPEFLIYFQGTGAADDSGLPNDRFFAVRPEGSVSTLKIQRTERGDSAVYLCASSLGGPQYEQYFGPGTRLTVT.

The chain employs TRBV5-6 and TRBJ2-7, with D uncertain. This CDR3 has 14 residues. Germline V gene data show CDR1 as SGHDT and CDR2 as YYEEEE. Trimming pared 0 bases from V and 2 bases from J, leaving 9 bases between. CDR3 sequence reads: CASSLGMDPYEQYF. The CDR3 DNA follows: TGTGCCAGCAGCTTGGGTATGGATCCCTACGAGCAGTACTTC.

This clone was seen once. The chain recombines TRBV7-2 with TRBJ2-3, with 7 positions matching TRBD2. CDR1 is SGHTA, CDR2 FQGNSA, per germline. This CDR3 has 15 residues. The V segment lost 2 bases and the J segment 3 bases; nucleotides outside the gene matches: 5. The CDR3 region has the DNA TGTGCCAGCAGCTTAACGGGAGCGGGGACAGATACGCAGTATTTT. Its translation is CASSLTGAGTDTQYF.

In its sample, this clone was seen a few times. The chain has TRBV19 and TRBJ2-7, with D possibly TRBD2 on 6 matching bases. The CDR3 spans 13 residues. V lost 1 base, J lost 4 bases, and 8 bases lay in between. Germline V gene data show CDR1 as LNHDA and CDR2 as SQIVND (reference sequence). As DNA, the CDR3 is TGTGCCAGTAGTATAGGGGAGGCGTACGAGCAGTACTTC. Protein: CASSIGEAYEQYF. Full variable domain (outside the CDR3, taken from reference TRBV19 and TRBJ2-7): DGGITQSPKYLFRKEGQNVTLSCEQNLNHDAMYWYRQDPGQGLRLIYYSQIVNDFQKGDIAEGYSVSREKKESFPLTVTSAQKNPTAFYLCASSIGEAYEQYFGPGTRLTVT.

The chain employs TRBV7-2 and TRBJ1-2, with D possibly TRBD1 on 6 matching bases. The CDR3 is made up of 18 amino acids. The V gene lost 3 bases and the J gene lost 5 bases, with 25 bases spanning the gap. The germline gives CDR1 SGHTA, CDR2 FQGNSA. The CDR3 bases are TGTGCCAGCAGCTTTAGGATGAGAGGAGGAGGGGGATTATATGGCTACACCTTC. Translating gives CASSFRMRGGGGLYGYTF.

The chain joins TRBV6-5 to TRBJ1-1, with D possibly TRBD1 on 5 matching bases. The germline V gene encodes CDR1 MNHEY and CDR2 SVGAGI. The ends were cut back, 5 bases at V and 1 base at J, with 11 bases in the middle. The CDR3 totals 14 residues. The DNA of the CDR3 is TGTGCCAGCAGTCCGGACATATGGAACACTGAAGCTTTCTTT. Its translation is CASSPDIWNTEAFF.

This chain connects TRBV7-2 to TRBJ2-5, with no clear D. CDR1 and CDR2 from the germline V gene are SGHTA and FQGNSA. The CDR3 runs to 11 residues. The germline V and J ends were trimmed by 4 bases and 5 bases, with 5 bases remaining between them. The CDR3 loop is CASSSYETQYF. The CDR3 nucleotides are TGTGCCAGCAGCTCCTACGAGACCCAGTACTTC. Filled out from reference TRBV7-2 and TRBJ2-5, the complete variable domain reads GAGVSQSPSNKVTEKGKDVELRCDPISGHTALYWYRQSLGQGLEFLIYFQGNSAPDKSGLPSDRFSAERTGGSVSTLTIQRTQQEDSAVYLCASSSYETQYFGPGTRLLVL.

This clone was observed a single time. The gene calls are TRBV6-5 and TRBJ1-2, with a tentative D call TRBD1 (6 bases). V was shortened by 4 bases and J by 9 bases, with 18 bases between the two germline ends. Germline values: CDR1 MNHEY, CDR2 SVGAGI. The CDR3 length is 14 residues. CDR3 region: CASSSTTGAISYTF. CDR3 DNA: TGTGCCAGCAGTTCCACAACGGGGGCCATAAGCTACACCTTC.

This chain connects TRBV27 to TRBJ2-1; D is ambiguous. CDR3 length: 15 residues. The V end lost 5 bases, the J end lost 8 bases, and 19 bases lay between the germline ends. Germline CDR1 is MNHEY and CDR2 is SMNVEV (reference sequence). In DNA form, the CDR3 reads TGTGCCAGCAGTGTCAGCGAGACCCCTAGGGATGAGCAGTTCTTC. Translated, it gives CASSVSETPRDEQFF.

The V call is TRBV5-1, the J call TRBJ1-3; the D gene is possibly TRBD1 (5 bases). The CDR3 sequence is 13 residues long. Germline CDR1 reads SGHRS; CDR2 reads YFSETQ. Between the trimmed V and J ends, which lost 7 bases and 0 bases, there was a span of 8 bases. The CDR3 coding sequence is TGCGCCAGCGGGGACTCCTCTGGAAACACCATATATTTT. Translating it yields CASGDSSGNTIYF.

The chain recombines TRBV7-6 with TRBJ2-7; TRBD2 matches 12 bases. The CDR3 is 16 residues long. The ends lost 5 bases at V and 1 base at J; junction bases unmatched: 6. Germline V gene data show CDR1 as SGHVS and CDR2 as FNYEAQ. Written as DNA, the CDR3 is TGTGCCAGCAGCAAGGGGACTAGCGGGTCTTCCTACGAGCAGTACTTC. This sequence encodes CASSKGTSGSSYEQYF.

V usage is TRBV10-3 and J usage is TRBJ2-3; a weak D match, TRBD1 (5 bases). CDR1 and CDR2 (germline): ENHRY, SYGVKD. This CDR3 is built from 17 residues. V was pared by 3 bases and J by 4 bases, with 20 bases between. CDR3 nucleotides: TGTGCCATCAGTGATCCTGTCCTCGGTCAGGGCTCAGATACGCAGTATTTT. This codes for CAISDPVLGQGSDTQYF.

The chain couples TRBV21-1 to TRBJ2-1; the D call of TRBD2 is as the table states it, not checked on the DNA. TRBV21-1 is marked as a pseudogene. The CDR3 runs 15 residues. CDR3 sequence reads: CASSKHFITGNEQFF. As DNA, the CDR3 is TGTGCCAGCAGCAAACATTTTATCACCGGGAACGAGCAGTTCTTC.

The chain is built from TRBV4-3 and TRBJ2-1, with 11 positions matching TRBD2. The germline CDR1 and CDR2 sequences are LGHNA and YSLEER. Trimming took 0 bases from V and 9 from J; bases not matched to a gene: 4. This CDR3 comprises 15 residues. The CDR3 nucleotides are TGCGCCAGCAGCCAAGATAGCGGGGGGGCCCTTGAGCAGTTCTTC. The encoded protein is CASSQDSGGALEQFF.

The V gene is TRBV11-3, the J gene TRBJ2-2; D may be TRBD1 (6 bases). Germline V gene lookup returns CDR1 SGHNT and CDR2 YENEEA. The CDR3 spans 17 residues. The V end was cut by 1 base, the J end by 1 base, with 13 bases between. Here the CDR3 reads CASSLGGQGMNTGELFF. CDR3 in DNA: TGTGCCAGCAGCTTAGGAGGCCAGGGGATGAACACCGGGGAGCTGTTTTTT.

This sequence joins TRBV29-1 and TRBJ1-1, with TRBD1 matching 9 bases. With V trimmed by 6 bases and J by 4 bases, 6 bases remained unmatched. From germline, CDR1 is SQVTM and CDR2 ANQGSEA. The CDR3 sequence is 13 residues long. The CDR3 DNA follows: TGCAGCGTGGGGGACAGGGCAGGCACTGAAGCTTTCTTT. It is translated as CSVGDRAGTEAFF.

This clone was observed a single time. This sequence joins TRBV5-6 and TRBJ1-2; 7 positions match TRBD1. The trim removed 9 bases at V and 4 bases at J, leaving 9 bases unmatched. Germline lookup yields CDR1 SGHDT and CDR2 YYEEEE. The length of the CDR3 is 13 residues. The DNA of the CDR3 is TGTGCCACCACGGACAGGCCATCCTATGGCTACACCTTC. It specifies CATTDRPSYGYTF.

The gene calls are TRBV6-6 and TRBJ1-2, with 7 bases that match TRBD1. This CDR3 comprises 16 residues. With V trimmed by 2 bases and J by 4 bases, 10 bases remained unmatched. Looked up from germline, CDR1 is MNHNY and CDR2 is SVGAGI (reference sequence). The CDR3: CASSYASTGLAYGYTF. CDR3 nucleotides: TGTGCCAGCAGTTACGCCTCGACAGGGTTGGCCTATGGCTACACCTTC.

The chain uses TRBV7-2 and TRBJ1-4; 7 nucleotides match TRBD1. CDR3 length equals 15 residues. In germline, CDR1 is SGHTA, CDR2 FQGNSA. The trim removed 5 bases at V and 1 base at J, leaving 4 bases unmatched. DNA of the CDR3: TGTGCCAGCAGCCTCAGGGGGTTAACTAATGAAAAACTGTTTTTT. It translates to CASSLRGLTNEKLFF. The full variable domain, completed using reference TRBV7-2 and TRBJ1-4, is GAGVSQSPSNKVTEKGKDVELRCDPISGHTALYWYRQSLGQGLEFLIYFQGNSAPDKSGLPSDRFSAERTGGSVSTLTIQRTQQEDSAVYLCASSLRGLTNEKLFFGSGTQLSVL.

This chain uses TRBV7-2 with TRBJ1-5, with 12 bases matching TRBD1. CDR3 length equals 15 residues. Germline V lookup: CDR1 SGHTA, CDR2 FQGNSA. The J segment lost 7 bases and the V segment lost 5 bases, leaving 6 bases of the junction unmatched. DNA for the CDR3: TGTGCCAGCAGCCCTGGGACAGGGGGCGTCCAGCCCCAGCATTTT. Translation: CASSPGTGGVQPQHF.

The chain is built from TRBV6-4 and TRBJ1-1, with D unclear. Trimming took off 4 bases at V and 1 base at J, with 10 bases between the two ends. CDR3 length: 14 residues. CDR1 and CDR2 (germline): MRHNA, SNTAGT. In nucleotides, the CDR3 is TGTGCCAGCAGTGTAGGGCCTTCGAACACTGAAGCTTTCTTT. Translated, it gives CASSVGPSNTEAFF.

The chain carries TRBV5-4 and TRBJ2-3; D perhaps matches TRBD2 (6 bases). Germline CDR1 is SGHNT and CDR2 is YYREEE (reference sequence). The V gene lost 5 bases and the J gene lost 2 bases, with 15 bases spanning the gap. The CDR3 length is 15 residues. The CDR3 region has the DNA TGTGCCAGCAGATCCGGGGGTTTTTACACAGATACGCAGTATTTT. Protein sequence: CASRSGGFYTDTQYF.

V is TRBV6-6 and J is TRBJ1-2; D gene uncertain. This CDR3 has 16 residues. The V end was cut by 4 bases, the J end by 3 bases, with 18 bases between. Germline V CDR1 and CDR2: MNHNY, SVGAGI (reference sequence). The chain's CDR3 is CASSSTRSGGDYGYTF. Written as DNA, the CDR3 is TGTGCCAGCAGTTCAACCCGATCGGGAGGAGACTATGGCTACACCTTC.